Below, 12 T cell receptor beta chains from the same sample are listed, as sequenced in a study of a mutant IDH1 vaccine in newly diagnosed glioma. As for time point: baseline, week 1 (first vaccination visit). Documented treatment: pre-vaccination baseline after standard-of-care therapy. TCRdb's table, derived via immunoSEQ multiplex PCR, lists solely in-frame clones and lacks some. The repertoire consists of about 59,000 clones, with approximately 92% occurring once and the leading ten covering 2.6%. The sequencing here drew on PBMCs, taken from a glioma patient treated with radiotherapy, temozolomide or both. These receptors all come from a man aged 45-60 years with glioma.

The chain employs TRBV7-2 and TRBJ2-5; tentative D call: TRBD2 (5 bases). V lost 0 bases to trimming and J lost 5 bases, with 10 bases between them. The CDR3 loop spans 14 amino acids. CDR1 and CDR2 from the germline V gene are SGHTA and FQGNSA. CDR3 sequence: CASSLAGVGETQYF. The CDR3 DNA reads as TGTGCCAGCAGCTTAGCCGGGGTTGGTGAGACCCAGTACTTC.

The chain carries TRBV19 and TRBJ2-7, with D possibly being TRBD1 (5 bases). Germline CDR1 LNHDA, CDR2 SQIVND (reference sequence). The CDR3 length is 13 residues. Trimming removed 4 bases at V and 5 bases at J, with 12 bases between. This CDR3 reads CASSTGQGHEQYF. The CDR3, as DNA: TGTGCCAGTAGTACTGGACAAGGCCACGAGCAGTACTTC.

This chain connects TRBV5-1 to TRBJ2-3; 9 positions match TRBD2. This CDR3 is 16 amino acids long. Germline CDR1 reads SGHRS; CDR2 reads YFSETQ. Trimming took 0 bases from V and 3 from J; bases not matched to a gene: 5. CDR3 nucleotide sequence: TGCGCCAGCAGCTTGGCCCTAGCGGGAAGGACAGATACGCAGTATTTT. Encoded protein: CASSLALAGRTDTQYF. Full variable domain (missing parts from reference TRBV5-1 and TRBJ2-3): KAGVTQTPRYLIKTRGQQVTLSCSPISGHRSVSWYQQTPGQGLQFLFEYFSETQRNKGNFPGRFSGRQFSNSRSEMNVSTLELGDSALYLCASSLALAGRTDTQYFGPGTRLTVL.

The CDR3 region has the DNA TGTGCCAGCAGTTACCGCGTTGACACTGAAGCTTTCTTT. This translates into CASSYRVDTEAFF. V usage is TRBV6-5 and J usage is TRBJ1-1; no definite D call. Between the trimmed V and J ends, which lost 2 bases and 3 bases, there was a span of 7 bases. The germline gives CDR1 MNHEY, CDR2 SVGAGI. The CDR3 extends over 13 amino acids.

This rearrangement joins TRBV11-3 to TRBJ2-3; D may be TRBD1 (8 bases). The CDR3 loop spans 14 amino acids. V dropped 2 bases and J dropped 8 bases, with 14 bases sitting between them. CDR1 is SGHNT and CDR2 is YENEEA in the germline V gene. The CDR3 DNA reads TGTGCCAGCAGCTTACAGACAGGGGAGGGTACGCAGTATTTT. This encodes CASSLQTGEGTQYF.

The chain carries TRBV5-1 and TRBJ2-1; D might be TRBD1 or TRBD2, each matching 5 bases. This CDR3 spans 14 amino acids. Trimming cost V 6 bases and J 8 bases, with 18 bases left between them. The V gene's germline CDR1 is SGHRS and CDR2 YFSETQ. The CDR3 sequence: CASTGTHTADEQFF. The CDR3 region has the DNA TGCGCCAGCACCGGGACCCATACGGCGGATGAGCAGTTCTTC.

CDR3 sequence reads: CASSIMNTEAFF. CDR3 sequence (DNA): TGTGCCAGCAGTATTATGAACACTGAAGCTTTCTTT. The rearrangement uses TRBV28 and TRBJ1-1, with D unclear. The germline V gene encodes CDR1 MDHEN and CDR2 SYDVKM. The CDR3 extends over 12 amino acids. Trimming left V 5 bases short and J 0 bases short, with 4 bases between.

The chain is built from TRBV5-6 and TRBJ1-5, with D possibly being TRBD1 (6 bases). Germline assignment: CDR1 SGHDT and CDR2 YYEEEE. V was clipped by 4 bases and J by 10 bases, with 18 bases between them. The CDR3 contains 14 residues. CDR3 nucleotide sequence: TGTGCCAGCAGCCACGCGACAGGAAGTAACCCCCAGCATTTT. This encodes CASSHATGSNPQHF.

The J gene is TRBJ2-5, the V gene TRBV7-9, with no clear D. Germline V gene lookup returns CDR1 SEHNR and CDR2 FQNEAQ (reference sequence). V shed 2 bases and J shed 2 bases, with 9 bases lying between them. The CDR3 runs 14 residues. The CDR3 DNA sequence: TGTGCCAGCAGCTTAATACAGCTTCAAGAGACCCAGTACTTC. It yields the protein CASSLIQLQETQYF.

This clone was observed a few times. The chain employs TRBV27 and TRBJ2-4; the D gene could be TRBD1 or TRBD2 (6 bases each). This CDR3 is built from 14 residues. Germline assignment: CDR1 MNHEY and CDR2 SMNVEV (reference sequence). V dropped 1 base and J dropped 8 bases, with 12 bases sitting between them. This CDR3 is CASSLLGGAHIQYF. The CDR3, as DNA: TGTGCCAGCAGTTTATTGGGGGGCGCCCACATTCAGTACTTC.

The J gene is TRBJ2-7, the V gene TRBV27, with 9 bases lining up with TRBD1. The ends lost 3 bases at V and 2 bases at J; junction bases unmatched: 14. Germline loops: CDR1 MNHEY, CDR2 SMNVEV (reference sequence). The CDR3 sequence is 18 residues long. Written as DNA, the CDR3 is TGTGCCAGCAGTTTTTTGCCCCCTGGACAGGGGCGAGCCTACGAGCAGTACTTC. Amino acids: CASSFLPPGQGRAYEQYF.

This clone was detected once. The chain is built from TRBV7-9 and TRBJ1-5, with 8 positions matching TRBD1. The germline gives CDR1 SEHNR, CDR2 FQNEAQ (reference sequence). V dropped 2 bases and J dropped 1; count of bases not matched to a gene: 1. The length of the CDR3 is 15 residues. CDR3 protein: CASSLQGASNQPQHF. In DNA form, the CDR3 reads TGTGCCAGCAGCTTACAGGGGGCCAGCAATCAGCCCCAGCATTTT.